This is a list of T cell receptor beta chains from one sample in a study of blood T cell repertoires in COVID-19. The table came from immunoSEQ multiplex PCR; TCRdb's copy has only in-frame clones and leaves some out. Of about 200,000 clones listed, 85% are singletons. Material for sequencing was PBMCs or T cells enriched from blood (not recorded which). These receptors came from a man aged 35-49 years who had recovered from COVID-19. Each CDR3 is given with its conserved first and last residue. The D gene is left open where the match is weak. Expanded clones are given a class, and other clones once, few, many or no size at all.

D: TRBD1; J: TRBJ2-5; V: TRBV5-6; size: once; DNA: TGTGCCAGCAGCCCGGACAGGGGGTTACGGGAGACCCAGTACTTC; CDR3: CASSPDRGLRETQYF
D: TRBD1; J: TRBJ1-4; V: TRBV5-4; size: .; DNA: TGTGCCAGCAGCCAGTCACCCGGGACAGAATCTCACTTT; CDR3: CASSQSPGTESHF
D: TRBD1; J: TRBJ2-7; V: TRBV6-1; size: .; DNA: TGTGCCAGCAGTGAAAACAGGGGATACGAGCAGTACTTC; CDR3: CASSENRGYEQYF
D: TRBD2; J: TRBJ2-5; V: TRBV5-4; size: .; DNA: TGTGCCAGCAGCCTAAGAGGGGCTAGCGGGAGAAAGACCCAGTACTTC; CDR3: CASSLRGASGRKTQYF
D: .; J: TRBJ1-3; V: TRBV19; size: .; DNA: TGTGCCAGTAGTAACAGACAGTTCTCTGGAAACACCATATATTTT; CDR3: CASSNRQFSGNTIYF
D: .; J: TRBJ2-7; V: TRBV2; size: .; DNA: TGTGCCAGCAGGGCATCGACAGGCTCCTACGAGCAGTACTTC; CDR3: CASRASTGSYEQYF
D: TRBD1; J: TRBJ1-5; V: TRBV10-3; size: .; DNA: TGTGCCATCAGCGAAACAGGGGGTGGCAATCAGCCCCAGCATTTT; CDR3: CAISETGGGNQPQHF
D: TRBD1; J: TRBJ2-6; V: TRBV19; size: .; DNA: TGTGCCAGCTCGACAGGGTCTGGGGCCAACGTCCTGACTTTC; CDR3: CASSTGSGANVLTF
D: .; J: TRBJ1-6; V: TRBV5-1; size: .; DNA: TGCGCCAGCAGGCCGGACAGTAATAATTCACCCCTCCACTTT; CDR3: CASRPDSNNSPLHF
D: .; J: TRBJ2-7; V: TRBV14; size: .; DNA: TGTGCCAGCAGCCAAGTGGAGCTGCCCTACTACGAGCAGTACTTC; CDR3: CASSQVELPYYEQYF
D: .; J: TRBJ1-2; V: TRBV27; size: .; DNA: TGTGCCAGCAGTTCACGAGGGGGGGTTGGGTATGGCTACACCTTC; CDR3: CASSSRGGVGYGYTF
D: .; J: TRBJ1-5; V: TRBV28; size: once; DNA: TGTGCCAGCAAAAGGCAGGGGTGGGGTAATAGGAGCAATCAGCCCCAGCATTTT; CDR3: CASKRQGWGNRSNQPQHF
D: TRBD2; J: TRBJ2-3; V: TRBV6-5; size: once; DNA: TGTGCCAGCAGTTACGCGCTAGCGGTTGGCACAGATACGCAGTATTTT; CDR3: CASSYALAVGTDTQYF
D: TRBD2; J: TRBJ2-2; V: TRBV2; size: .; DNA: TGTGCCAGCAGTGAAGGGGCTAGCGGGCGCGGGGAGCTGTTTTTT; CDR3: CASSEGASGRGELFF
D: TRBD1; J: TRBJ1-1; V: TRBV28; size: .; DNA: TGTGCCAGCAGTTCCCGTCAGGGGGCGAGGGACACTGAAGCTTTCTTT; CDR3: CASSSRQGARDTEAFF
D: TRBD2; J: TRBJ2-7; V: TRBV28; size: .; DNA: TGTGCCAGCAGTGTCACCCCCGGGACTAGCGGGAGATACGAGCAGTACTTC; CDR3: CASSVTPGTSGRYEQYF
D: .; J: TRBJ2-2; V: TRBV4-1; size: many; DNA: TGCGCCAGCAGCCATGCCGGAGACCCGGCCGGGGAGCTGTTTTTT; CDR3: CASSHAGDPAGELFF
D: TRBD1; J: TRBJ2-7; V: TRBV6-4; size: .; DNA: TGTGCCAGCAGTGTCCGACAGGGCTACGAGCAGTACTTC; CDR3: CASSVRQGYEQYF
D: .; J: TRBJ2-1; V: TRBV7-9; size: .; DNA: TGTGCCAGCAGCTTAGGAGGGGGAGTGGAGCAGTTCTTC; CDR3: CASSLGGGVEQFF
D: .; J: TRBJ1-1; V: TRBV12-5; size: .; DNA: TGTGCTAGTGGTTTAATCGACACTGAAGCTTTCTTT; CDR3: CASGLIDTEAFF
D: .; J: TRBJ1-1; V: TRBV2; size: .; DNA: TGTGCCAGCAGTGAACCAGGAGGAGTGAACACTGAAGCTTTCTTT; CDR3: CASSEPGGVNTEAFF
D: TRBD2; J: TRBJ2-5; V: TRBV18; size: .; DNA: TGTGCCAGCTCACCACAACAAGCGGGAGGAGGAGAGACCCAGTACTTC; CDR3: CASSPQQAGGGETQYF
D: TRBD2; J: TRBJ2-1; V: TRBV11-2; size: .; DNA: TGTGCCAGCAGCTCCCAGCGGGAGTTGAGTGAGCAGTTCTTC; CDR3: CASSSQRELSEQFF
D: TRBD1; J: TRBJ1-3; V: TRBV27; size: .; DNA: TGTGCCAGCAGTTTATCGCAAATCCAGGGGGCTGGAAACACCATATATTTT; CDR3: CASSLSQIQGAGNTIYF
D: TRBD2; J: TRBJ2-1; V: TRBV6-5; size: .; DNA: TGTGCCGGGGGGAGGGTCTCCTACAATGAGCAGTTCTTC; CDR3: CAGGRVSYNEQFF
D: TRBD1; J: TRBJ2-3; V: TRBV5-4; size: .; DNA: TGTGCCAGCAGCCCCGACAGGGGAGCAGATACGCAGTATTTT; CDR3: CASSPDRGADTQYF